One sample yielded the 23 T cell receptor beta chains listed below, sequenced in a study of T cells after posttransplantation cyclophosphamide. Measured with immunoSEQ multiplex PCR; TCRdb has only the in-frame clones, and not every one. The repertoire has under 50,000 clones, none seen only once; the ten largest take about 4.2%. Sequences were obtained from PBMCs. These receptors came from a woman in her forties or fifties in good health and a related stem cell transplant donor.

This clone has a count of ten or more. This sequence joins TRBV12-5 and TRBJ1-5; 7 positions agree with TRBD1. Germline lookup yields CDR1 LGHNT and CDR2 FRNRAP. After removal of 3 bases from V and 3 bases from J, the junction contained 2 bases not matched to a gene. The CDR3 is 14 amino acids. The CDR3 DNA follows: TGTGCTAGTGGTTTAGGGACAGTCAATCAGCCCCAGCATTTT. It codes for CASGLGTVNQPQHF.

This clone was recorded a few times. V is TRBV18 and J is TRBJ2-5, with D tentatively TRBD1 (6 bases). V shed 0 bases and J shed 2 bases, with 16 bases lying between them. Looked up from germline, CDR1 is KGHSH and CDR2 is LQKENI. This CDR3 is 17 amino acids long. The CDR3 sequence: CASSPPRGDGQQETQYF. CDR3 nucleotide sequence: TGTGCCAGCTCACCACCTCGGGGAGACGGACAGCAAGAGACCCAGTACTTC.

This clone was counted at least ten times. The chain carries TRBV30 and TRBJ1-1; the match to TRBD1 covers 7 bases. The junction had 5 bases not matched to a gene; V was cut back by 5 bases and J by 2 bases. CDR3 length: 13 amino acids. Germline CDR1 GTSNPN, CDR2 SVGIG (reference sequence). The CDR3, as DNA: TGTGCCTGGGAGGACAGGCTTAACACTGAAGCTTTCTTT. It translates to CAWEDRLNTEAFF.

The table lists this clone with many counts. This chain connects TRBV4-1 to TRBJ2-5; 8 nucleotides line up with TRBD2. The CDR3 runs 15 residues. Germline assignment: CDR1 MGHRA and CDR2 YSYEKL. Trimming took 1 base from V and 7 from J; bases not matched to a gene: 8. CDR3 in DNA: TGCGCCAGCAGCCAAGGAGGAGCGGGAGTCGTGACCCAGTACTTC. Translating gives CASSQGGAGVVTQYF.

This clone was observed many times. This chain uses TRBV5-5 with TRBJ1-4; TRBD1 might be the D (6 bases). There are 15 residues in the CDR3. The V gene's germline CDR1 is SGHKS and CDR2 YYEKEE (reference sequence). V gave up 2 bases and J gave up 3 bases, with 11 bases separating them. Here the CDR3 reads CASSFSGDPNEKLFF. The CDR3 region has the DNA TGTGCCAGCAGCTTTTCAGGGGATCCTAATGAAAAACTGTTTTTT.

This clone was counted at least ten times. V gene TRBV19 combines with J gene TRBJ2-1; 7 positions match TRBD1. The CDR3 consists of 14 residues. Germline CDR1 LNHDA, CDR2 SQIVND (reference sequence). J was trimmed by 5 bases and V by 3 bases; bases with no gene match: 4. CDR3 nucleotides: TGTGCCAGTAGTATGAGGGGGCTTAACAATGAGCAGTTCTTC. Protein: CASSMRGLNNEQFF.

This clone appeared many times. V is TRBV2 and J is TRBJ1-2; 8 nucleotides match TRBD1. The CDR3 is 12 amino acids. V lost 10 bases, J lost 7 bases, and 8 bases stayed unmatched. The V gene's germline CDR1 is SNHLY and CDR2 FYNNEI. CDR3 loop: CATAQGERGYTF. As DNA, the CDR3 is TGTGCCACCGCACAGGGGGAACGTGGCTACACCTTC.

This clone was detected ten times or more. The chain couples TRBV6-1 to TRBJ1-2; no clear D gene. The CDR3 consists of 15 residues. Per germline, CDR1 MNHNS and CDR2 SASEGT. The V and J ends lost 1 base and 6 bases respectively, with 15 bases between them. This CDR3 reads CASSEGPGRADGYTF. The CDR3 DNA follows: TGTGCCAGCAGTGAAGGCCCGGGGAGGGCCGATGGCTACACCTTC.

Ten or more counts support this clone. The CDR3 DNA sequence: TGTGCCTGGAGACGACAGGGGTCTGGCTACACCTTC. Translated, it gives CAWRRQGSGYTF. The chain uses TRBV30 and TRBJ1-2; 8 bases align to TRBD1. Unmatched junction bases numbered 4, after V lost 3 bases and J lost 7 bases. In germline, CDR1 is GTSNPN, CDR2 SVGIG (reference sequence). CDR3 length: 12 residues.

A few counts support this clone. The J gene is TRBJ1-1, the V gene TRBV18; TRBD1 aligns across 7 bases. The CDR3 is 15 residues long. Trimming removed 2 bases from V and 5 bases from J; junction bases left unmatched: 8. Germline CDR1 reads KGHSH; CDR2 reads LQKENI. The CDR3, as DNA: TGTGCCAGCTCACCAAAGACAGGGTCCTGGACTGAAGCTTTCTTT. It specifies CASSPKTGSWTEAFF.

There are many counts of this clone. The J gene is TRBJ1-2, the V gene TRBV5-1, with D tentatively TRBD1 (5 bases). Between the trimmed V and J ends, which lost 2 bases and 2 bases, there was a span of 10 bases. Per germline, CDR1 SGHRS and CDR2 YFSETQ. There are 14 residues in the CDR3. CDR3 sequence reads: CASSFNQGNYGYTF. CDR3 in DNA: TGCGCCAGCAGCTTTAACCAGGGAAACTATGGCTACACCTTC. Drawing the rest from reference TRBV5-1 and TRBJ1-2, the complete variable domain is KAGVTQTPRYLIKTRGQQVTLSCSPISGHRSVSWYQQTPGQGLQFLFEYFSETQRNKGNFPGRFSGRQFSNSRSEMNVSTLELGDSALYLCASSFNQGNYGYTFGSGTRLTVV.

This clone came up many times. The gene calls are TRBV10-3 and TRBJ2-3; the match to TRBD2 covers 8 bases. Germline lookup yields CDR1 ENHRY and CDR2 SYGVKD. This CDR3 contains 17 residues. V shed 0 bases and J 4 bases; nucleotides not matched to a gene: 9. The CDR3 nucleotides read TGTGCCATCAGTGAGTCGGCCCAGCGGGGGAGCGCAGATACGCAGTATTTT. It is translated as CAISESAQRGSADTQYF.

This clone has at least ten counts. CDR3 protein: CASSVPSHPLVEQYF. CDR3 coding DNA: TGTGCCAGCAGTGTCCCTTCCCACCCCCTAGTCGAGCAGTACTTC. The chain employs TRBV6-1 and TRBJ2-7; D is uncertain. CDR1 is MNHNS, CDR2 SASEGT, per germline. Trimming cost V 4 bases and J 6 bases, with 19 bases left between them. The CDR3 has 15 amino acids.

The V and J genes are TRBV2 and TRBJ2-2; 7 bases agree with TRBD2. After removal of 4 bases from V and 1 base from J, the junction contained 6 bases not matched to a gene. Looked up from germline, CDR1 is SNHLY and CDR2 is FYNNEI. This CDR3 contains 16 residues. This chain's CDR3 is CASSAERGGNTGELFF. As DNA, the CDR3 is TGTGCCAGCAGTGCAGAGCGGGGTGGGAACACCGGGGAGCTGTTTTTT.

The chain has TRBV29-1 and TRBJ1-2, with D maybe TRBD1 (6 bases). Germline CDR1 and CDR2: SQVTM and ANQGSEA. V was cut by 8 bases and J by 8 bases, with 15 bases left in between. This CDR3 contains 11 residues. CDR3 loop: CSSGGDKGYTF. CDR3 sequence (DNA): TGCAGCTCGGGAGGGGACAAAGGCTACACCTTC.

This clone was recorded at least ten times. J is TRBJ2-2 and V is TRBV29-1, with D perhaps TRBD2 (6 bases). CDR1 and CDR2 (germline): SQVTM, ANQGSEA. This CDR3 comprises 15 residues. Trimming stripped 4 bases from V and 3 bases from J, with 15 bases between. The CDR3 reads CSVGGLSVDTGELFF. In nucleotides, the CDR3 is TGCAGCGTTGGTGGACTATCCGTCGACACCGGGGAGCTGTTTTTT.

The gene calls are TRBV30 and TRBJ2-5, with D tentatively TRBD1 (5 bases). The J call may be wrong; the DNA end is better matched by TRBJ2-7. Germline-derived CDR1 and CDR2 are GTSNPN and SVGIG (reference sequence). This CDR3 has 14 residues. The CDR3 sequence is CAWSVWGSNYEQYF. The CDR3 DNA reads as TGTGCCTGGAGTGTTTGGGGCAGCAACTACGAGCAGTACTTC.

In its sample, this clone was seen many times. The rearrangement links TRBV28 to TRBJ2-7; TRBD1 aligns across 8 bases. CDR3 length equals 15 residues. The germline V gene has CDR1 MDHEN and CDR2 SYDVKM. V shed 4 bases and J 2 bases; nucleotides not matched to a gene: 7. The CDR3 region is CASSYGQGSTYEQYF. CDR3 DNA sequence: TGTGCCAGCAGTTATGGACAGGGATCTACCTACGAGCAGTACTTC.

This clone was observed many times. The V and J genes are TRBV9 and TRBJ2-3, with D perhaps matching TRBD2 (6 bases). This CDR3 has 15 amino acids. Per germline, CDR1 SGDLS and CDR2 YYNGEE. V lost 4 bases to trimming and J lost 1 base, with 13 bases between them. The CDR3 DNA sequence: TGTGCCAGCAGCCCCCGTCCTAGCGGCACAGATACGCAGTATTTT. It specifies CASSPRPSGTDTQYF.

This clone was picked up many times. The CDR3: CASSLGGTGSYEQYF. As DNA, the CDR3 is TGCGCCAGCAGCTTGGGGGGGACAGGTAGCTACGAGCAGTACTTC. The chain employs TRBV5-1 and TRBJ2-7; TRBD1 aligns across 8 bases. CDR3 length: 15 residues. CDR1 SGHRS and CDR2 YFSETQ come from the germline V gene. V shed 0 bases, J shed 3 bases, and the junction held 5 bases outside the gene matches.

A few counts support this clone. This chain joins TRBV21-1 and TRBJ1-5; whether TRBD1, the table's D call, matches the DNA was not checked. TRBV21-1 is a pseudogene. There are 15 residues in the CDR3. In nucleotides, the CDR3 is TGTGCCAGCAGCAAGACAGTCTTGAGCAATCAGCCCCAGCATTTT. Protein: CASSKTVLSNQPQHF.

In this sample, this clone turned up many times. The chain combines TRBV7-6 with TRBJ2-3; TRBD2 is a possible D gene (7 bases). Trimming removed 5 bases from V and 8 bases from J, with 8 bases in between. CDR1 is SGHVS and CDR2 is FNYEAQ in the germline V gene. The CDR3 contains 11 residues. The CDR3 protein is CASSGGATQYF. The CDR3 DNA sequence: TGTGCCAGCAGCGGGGGGGCTACGCAGTATTTT.

This clone came up many times. The rearrangement uses TRBV19 and TRBJ1-1; a possible D gene is TRBD1 (6 bases). Germline CDR1 reads LNHDA; CDR2 reads SQIVND (reference sequence). The V end was cut by 5 bases, the J end by 1 base, with 14 bases between. CDR3 length equals 15 residues. The CDR3 DNA follows: TGTGCCAGTAGTTGGCAGGGGAAAAGGAACACTGAAGCTTTCTTT. This gives the protein CASSWQGKRNTEAFF. Drawing the rest from reference TRBV19 and TRBJ1-1, the complete variable domain is DGGITQSPKYLFRKEGQNVTLSCEQNLNHDAMYWYRQDPGQGLRLIYYSQIVNDFQKGDIAEGYSVSREKKESFPLTVTSAQKNPTAFYLCASSWQGKRNTEAFFGQGTRLTVV.